The following is a T cell receptor (beta chain) sequence with its context. What antigen it recognizes has not been identified. It has no much larger one-base neighbor in the sample; base qualities were not kept. Additional DNA sequences in this sample encode the identical CDR3. After approximately eleven days of culture, CD4+ T cells were isolated with the EasySep CD4+ T cell isolation kit. Convalescent patients had PCR-confirmed SARS-CoV-2 infection between March and December 2020, before Alpha, Beta and Delta variants emerged in the United States. On days 3 and 7, half of the culture medium was replaced with fresh IL-2-containing medium. Each peptide stimulation condition was cultured in triplicate wells unless otherwise noted. Using Ficoll-Paque Plus gradient centrifugation, PBMC were separated from whole blood and then either used fresh or cryopreserved at -140C. The QIAamp micro DNA kit was used to extract genomic DNA from the cultured CD4+ T cells.

The record originates from a study of vaccination effects on CD4 cells after COVID-19 (dated by TCRdb to between 2021 and 2022). A note on the overall study: In the ViraFEST assay, PBMC were stimulated with viral peptide pools, and antigen-specific CD4+ T cell clonotypes were then identified by expansion using TCR sequencing. Altogether, around 9 COVID-19 convalescent patients and 4 SARS-CoV-2-naive healthy vaccine recipients made up the full study. Pre-vaccine samples were drawn from two convalescent patients 16 days and one week before the first dose, at 142 and 148 days after COVID-19 diagnosis. The study compared SARS-CoV-2 spike-specific CD4+ TCR repertoires before and after mRNA vaccination in COVID-19 convalescent patients and infection-naive vaccine recipients. Over 1.5 million PBMC per well were cultured with around 10 ug/ml peptides in IMDM containing about 5% human AB serum, approximately 10 IU/ml IL-2 and gentamicin. Each participant received two doses of an mRNA SARS-CoV-2 vaccine, either BNT162b2 or mRNA-1273. The Oncomine TCR Beta short-read assay on an Illumina iSeq 100 was used to sequence cultures from other donors in the study.

Points the paper makes about the study in general: For convalescent patients, new clones induced by the vaccine made up most of the post-vaccine spike-reactive repertoire, and these new clones were largely distinct from the clones induced by infection. Marked clonal contraction was observed in both infection-induced and vaccine-induced clones at late post-vaccination timepoints, consistent with waning T cell responses. Limitations of the study were the small number of convalescent patients and the absence of early post-infection timepoints.

V and J lose 0 bases and 3 bases, and a span of 10 bases separates them. Including cysteine and phenylalanine, the CDR3 has 14 amino acids. Only the CDR3 DNA is retained, 42 bases long and in frame from the first base. In the germline V gene, CDR1 corresponds to SGDLS and CDR2 to YYNGEE. The library was generated by the immunoSEQ multiplex PCR assay. TCR beta CDR3 sequencing was performed on DNA from the cultured, isolated CD4+ T cells. For the original study's pipeline: The analysis removed non-productive TCR sequences, trimmed reads to the CDR3 region, and retained only CDR3s that were 7 or more amino acids long. The MANAFEST web app was used to identify antigen-specific clonotypes by comparing expansion in peptide wells with expansion in reference cultures. Positive clones required FDR<0.05 expansion versus reference and all other wells, odds ratio above 5, and frequency above 0.1% in two replicate wells. A clonotype was called cross-reactive if it was significantly expanded both in SARS-CoV-2 spike wells and in at least one common cold coronavirus spike condition. CDR3 similarity was assessed by Levenshtein distance with the stringdist R package, and unrooted trees were built with ape in R 3.6.1. Drawn from immuneACCESS, this table holds only the in-frame rearrangements with V and J called that TCRdb kept. Clones are partly lost; checked studies trace under half to an unresolved V gene and leave the rest unexplained. V and J calls and clone size are as listed in that table; D and trimming were resolved from the DNA. The sample table contains tens of thousands of clones; only one count was recorded for approximately 72% of them. Of the sample, roughly 25% is held by the ten largest clones.

This sequence uses TRBV9 and TRBJ2-7; 5 matching bases give a weak D call of TRBD1. The TCR sequence derives from a human donor who had a prior SARS-CoV-2 infection. The material was CD4+ T cells from PBMCs cultured without peptide, obtained before COVID-19 vaccination. CDR3 sequence: CASSVGQGNYEQYF. The DNA sequence reads TGTGCCAGCAGCGTAGGGCAGGGAAACTACGAGCAGTACTTC.